This T cell receptor (beta chain) emerged from a study of cytomegalovirus exposure and HLA in healthy donors. Findings of the study overall: In a later analysis, TCR beta V- and J-gene trimming showed a link to a missense DCLRE1C variant.

V was pared by 8 bases and J by 4 bases, with 9 bases of the junction left unmatched. From germline, CDR1 is MNHEY and CDR2 SMNVEV (reference sequence). The CDR3 totals 14 residues. PCR primers comprised 60 Vbeta and 13 Jbeta primers. Repertoires were generated with immunoSEQ multiplex PCR, while TCRdb's copy carries only in-frame clones and drops some. The sample lists under 200,000 clones; 78% were seen once. A note on this clone: Its specificity is unknown.

Input material: PBMCs. The sequence was collected from a woman younger than 45 in good health and CMV-seropositive. This chain uses TRBV27 with TRBJ2-7; the match to TRBD2 covers 9 bases. CDR3 sequence reads: CASGFGGREYEQYF. CDR3 DNA sequence: TGTGCCAGCGGGTTTGGCGGGAGGGAGTACGAGCAGTACTTC.